These T cell receptor beta chains were read from a single sample in a study of OX40 agonist ivuxolimab in advanced cancers. Method: immunoSEQ multiplex PCR; TCRdb's copy keeps in-frame clones and lacks some. There are about 82,000 clones in the sample; 83% occur only once, and over 0.7% lies in the top ten. The sequenced sample was CD4+ or CD8+ T cells sorted from blood, obtained in a trial of the OX40 agonist ivuxolimab. The origin of the receptors is an adult with an advanced solid tumor such as melanoma, head and neck, liver or kidney cancer. Both conserved end residues are trimmed from each CDR3. The order of the fields is J gene, clone size, V gene, CDR3 protein. A row's size may be missing; if present it is once, few, many or a size class.

J: TRBJ2-5; size: .; V: TRBV10-2; CDR3: ASSLAVKQETQY
J: TRBJ1-2; size: few; V: TRBV6-6; CDR3: ASTWTQEDYGYT
J: TRBJ1-5; size: few; V: TRBV19; CDR3: ASTQGNQPQH
J: TRBJ2-3; size: .; V: TRBV10-3; CDR3: AISESGAGGADTQY
J: TRBJ1-1; size: .; V: TRBV6-6; CDR3: ASRWGANTEAF
J: TRBJ1-3; size: .; V: TRBV18; CDR3: ASSPTSPGVGNTIY
J: TRBJ2-2; size: .; V: TRBV5-5; CDR3: ASSFGGKLNTGELF
J: TRBJ2-1; size: .; V: TRBV6-5; CDR3: ASSVTRGGVNEQF
J: TRBJ2-5; size: .; V: TRBV7-9; CDR3: ASSRGQGMLEQY
J: TRBJ2-5; size: .; V: TRBV27; CDR3: ASSSPPGGQY
J: TRBJ2-3; size: .; V: TRBV7-2; CDR3: ASSLRTDTQY
J: TRBJ1-1; size: .; V: TRBV11-1; CDR3: ASSPRSGPRKNTEAF
J: TRBJ2-1; size: few; V: TRBV13; CDR3: ASRAPGGAYNEQF
J: TRBJ1-6; size: few; V: TRBV27; CDR3: ASSPQASYNSPLH
J: TRBJ2-7; size: .; V: TRBV6-5; CDR3: ASSLRDKHYEQY
J: TRBJ2-1; size: once; V: TRBV7-2; CDR3: ASSLISEQF
J: TRBJ2-7; size: .; V: TRBV5-6; CDR3: ASSFTGYGDEQY
J: TRBJ2-7; size: .; V: TRBV2; CDR3: ASTVGIGPGQISYEQY
J: TRBJ2-7; size: .; V: TRBV6-5; CDR3: ASSYSTLTGPYEQY
J: TRBJ1-1; size: .; V: TRBV5-1; CDR3: ASSAGQGRGTEAF
J: TRBJ1-4; size: .; V: TRBV6-1; CDR3: ASSEDWYQALNEKLF
J: TRBJ2-1; size: .; V: TRBV6-1; CDR3: ASSDLAGVTSYNEQF
J: TRBJ2-2; size: .; V: TRBV19; CDR3: ASNLGSPGELF
J: TRBJ2-7; size: .; V: TRBV6-5; CDR3: ASLGDSPLEQY
J: TRBJ2-3; size: .; V: TRBV4-2; CDR3: ASNTGLAGITDTQY
J: TRBJ1-6; size: .; V: TRBV6-5; CDR3: ASSYEGSSYNSPLH
J: TRBJ1-1; size: .; V: TRBV7-2; CDR3: ASSTPFPNTEAF
J: TRBJ1-1; size: .; V: TRBV18; CDR3: ASSRSQGEFTEAF
J: TRBJ2-1; size: .; V: TRBV30; CDR3: ASKRDRPNEQF
J: TRBJ1-2; size: .; V: TRBV27; CDR3: ASSSAGMPNYGYT
J: TRBJ2-1; size: .; V: TRBV7-2; CDR3: ATTGRVGDNEQF
J: TRBJ2-3; size: few; V: TRBV9; CDR3: ASSVRTSGRGTDTQY
J: TRBJ1-4; size: .; V: TRBV7-9; CDR3: ASRPSTGATNEKLF
J: TRBJ2-2; size: .; V: TRBV10-3; CDR3: AISYGTSGGGRGTGELF
J: TRBJ1-5; size: once; V: TRBV19; CDR3: ATSGRQGADSNQPQH
J: TRBJ1-1; size: .; V: TRBV19; CDR3: ASRTGGENTEAF
J: TRBJ1-2; size: .; V: TRBV10-2; CDR3: ASSDRGHGGYT
J: TRBJ1-5; size: once; V: TRBV21-1; CDR3: ASSNLSRGNQPQH
J: TRBJ2-3; size: .; V: TRBV7-6; CDR3: ASSLGGVGEPDTQY
J: TRBJ2-1; size: .; V: TRBV6-5; CDR3: ASSSFGDPNEQF
J: TRBJ1-2; size: .; V: TRBV7-9; CDR3: ASSLEIYGYT
J: TRBJ1-2; size: once; V: TRBV5-8; CDR3: ASSLGQGFYGYT
J: TRBJ1-1; size: .; V: TRBV10-3; CDR3: AIRRMNTEAF
J: TRBJ2-1; size: .; V: TRBV5-4; CDR3: ASSSPGGPYNEQF
J: TRBJ2-1; size: once; V: TRBV9; CDR3: ASSVDGGSYNEQF
J: TRBJ1-2; size: .; V: TRBV5-1; CDR3: ASSPEQGSYGYT
J: TRBJ1-4; size: .; V: TRBV30; CDR3: AWSVVGGRGGLF
J: TRBJ2-7; size: .; V: TRBV27; CDR3: ASSRTGLVSYEQY
J: TRBJ2-5; size: .; V: TRBV6-6; CDR3: ASKQGRETQY
J: TRBJ1-2; size: .; V: TRBV11-2; CDR3: ASSLGPSTYGYT
J: TRBJ2-3; size: .; V: TRBV19; CDR3: ASSPRDRGSTDTQY
J: TRBJ2-7; size: .; V: TRBV4-3; CDR3: ASSQMTGLSYEQY
J: TRBJ2-2; size: few; V: TRBV7-3; CDR3: ASSLGAGELF
J: TRBJ2-1; size: once; V: TRBV30; CDR3: AWAPLGGTYNEQF
J: TRBJ2-7; size: .; V: TRBV6-6; CDR3: ASSPLPGHEQY
J: TRBJ2-1; size: few; V: TRBV28; CDR3: ASTPPRGWDEQF
J: TRBJ2-1; size: .; V: TRBV5-6; CDR3: ASSFFASGGYNEQF
J: TRBJ2-2; size: .; V: TRBV5-1; CDR3: ASSTRQITGELF
J: TRBJ2-7; size: .; V: TRBV6-6; CDR3: ASQGGYEQY